The sample holds a few counts of the clone carrying this T cell receptor (beta chain). Through template switching, a universal primer site was introduced, and the cDNA contained unique molecular identifiers. TCRdb independently ran MiXCR on the 5' RACE reads; one entry per CDR3 protein. Of about 660,000 distinct CDR3 sequences listed, more than 6.5% are singletons. This sample was included in a study of identical twins. Germline V lookup: CDR1 DFQATT, CDR2 SNEGSKA (reference sequence). The germline V and J ends were trimmed by 6 bases and 6 bases, with 13 bases remaining between them. The CDR3 sequence is 12 residues long. This same sample was also taken into another study, of yellow fever vaccine responses in identical twins. That paper adds: A vaccine T cell response that seemed partly convergent and partly personalized was reported in twins.

The clonotype originates from a woman between 18 and 29 years old in good health. V usage is TRBV20-1 and J usage is TRBJ2-3; possibly TRBD1 or TRBD2 for D (5 bases each). Sample: PBMCs. CDR3 residues: CSAGTPGDTQYF. The CDR3 coding sequence is TGCAGTGCCGGGACGCCCGGCGATACGCAGTATTTT.